The rows below give T cell receptor beta chains drawn from one sample of a study of a mutant IDH1 vaccine in newly diagnosed glioma. Clones were sequenced by immunoSEQ multiplex PCR, and TCRdb holds only the in-frame ones, with some missing. The sample shows 45,000 to 65,000 clones, approximately 80% of them seen only once. The input for sequencing was PBMCs, taken from a glioma patient treated with radiotherapy, temozolomide or both. The receptor source for this set is a man aged 18 to 29 with glioma. Each CDR3 is given with its conserved first and last residue. The order of the fields is CDR3 DNA, CDR3 protein, CDR3 length, clone size, J gene, V gene, D gene. A D gene is named only where the DNA matches it firmly. Clone size is shown for a subset of rows, as once, few, many or a class of expanded clone.

TGTGCCTGGACTCGGACCTCAACTAATGAAAAACTGTTTTTT | CAWTRTSTNEKLFF | 14 | - | TRBJ1-4 | TRBV30 | -
TGTGCCAGCAGTCCTCTTTCAAACAGGGGGCGTTACGGAGCTTTCTTT | CASSPLSNRGRYGAFF | 16 | - | TRBJ1-1 | TRBV2 | TRBD1
TGCGCCAGCAGCCAAGATCATATCTCTGGAAACACCATATATTTT | CASSQDHISGNTIYF | 15 | - | TRBJ1-3 | TRBV4-3 | -
TGTGCCATCAGTGAGTCGCTAGGGAACACTGAAGCTTTCTTT | CAISESLGNTEAFF | 14 | - | TRBJ1-1 | TRBV10-3 | -
TGTGCCAGCAGCTTGCAGGGTCTACGGACTGAAGCTTTCTTT | CASSLQGLRTEAFF | 14 | few | TRBJ1-1 | TRBV7-9 | -
TGTGCCAGCAGCGCAGGCGGGGACGATGGCTACACCTTC | CASSAGGDDGYTF | 13 | - | TRBJ1-2 | TRBV7-9 | -
TGTGCCAGCGGGGGTCGCCATCGAGGGGAGCTGTTTTTT | CASGGRHRGELFF | 13 | - | TRBJ2-2 | TRBV14 | -
TGTGCCAGCAGCTTAGGACCCCGCAGGGAGTGGGACGAGCAGTACTTC | CASSLGPRREWDEQYF | 16 | - | TRBJ2-7 | TRBV7-8 | -
TGTGCCAGTGGGACAGGGCCCCCCCAAGAGACCCAGTACTTC | CASGTGPPQETQYF | 14 | - | TRBJ2-5 | TRBV9 | TRBD1
TGTGCCAGCAGCTTAGGCACAGGGGCTGGCTACACCTTC | CASSLGTGAGYTF | 13 | - | TRBJ1-2 | TRBV7-2 | TRBD1
TGTGCCTGGAGTACCCCCCGTGGAAAACAGGGGACTGACTATGGCTACACCTTC | CAWSTPRGKQGTDYGYTF | 18 | - | TRBJ1-2 | TRBV30 | TRBD1
TGCGCCAGCAGCCAAGATAACAGGAACACTGAAGCTTTCTTT | CASSQDNRNTEAFF | 14 | once | TRBJ1-1 | TRBV4-1 | -
TGCAGCGTTGCTCGGGACACCGGGGAGCTGTTTTTT | CSVARDTGELFF | 12 | - | TRBJ2-2 | TRBV29-1 | -
TGTGCCAGCAGCTCGGGGTATGGCTACACCTTC | CASSSGYGYTF | 11 | - | TRBJ1-2 | TRBV7-6 | -
TGTGCCAGTAGTATAAACCGGGAAAGGGGACGCAATCAGCCCCAGCATTTT | CASSINRERGRNQPQHF | 17 | - | TRBJ1-5 | TRBV19 | -
TGTGCCAGCAGTTACCCCAGCAATCAGCCCCAGCATTTT | CASSYPSNQPQHF | 13 | once | TRBJ1-5 | TRBV6-6 | -
TGTGCCTGGGAATCAGGGGTGTCTGAAAAACTGTTTTTT | CAWESGVSEKLFF | 13 | - | TRBJ1-4 | TRBV30 | -
TGCGCCAGCAGCTTGGTGCCCCTGGGACAGGGTTCAGATACGCAGTATTTT | CASSLVPLGQGSDTQYF | 17 | once | TRBJ2-3 | TRBV5-1 | TRBD1
TGTGCCAGCAAGTTGAGAGCGGCGGTAAACACTGAAGCTTTCTTT | CASKLRAAVNTEAFF | 15 | few | TRBJ1-1 | TRBV27 | -
TGCGCCAGCAGCCCTGGGGCAGGGCGGAGACCCGACTATGGCTACACCTTC | CASSPGAGRRPDYGYTF | 17 | - | TRBJ1-2 | TRBV5-1 | -
TGCGCCAGCAGCTTTGGAGGTGGGTACGACGAGCAGTACTTC | CASSFGGGYDEQYF | 14 | - | TRBJ2-7 | TRBV5-1 | -
TGTGCCAGCAGCGTGCTCCCGCCCGGGACAATGAACACTGAAGCTTTCTTT | CASSVLPPGTMNTEAFF | 17 | - | TRBJ1-1 | TRBV9 | -
TGCGCCAGCAGCTTGATGCCGGAGACGAATGGCTACACCTTC | CASSLMPETNGYTF | 14 | - | TRBJ1-2 | TRBV5-1 | -
TGTGCCAGCAGTCCAGGGACCCAAACGGACGGCTACACCTTC | CASSPGTQTDGYTF | 14 | - | TRBJ1-2 | TRBV27 | -
TGCAGTGCTAGAGTCTACAATGAGCAGTTCTTC | CSARVYNEQFF | 11 | - | TRBJ2-1 | TRBV20-1 | -
TGTGCTACCCGGGACTTGAACACTGAAGCTTTCTTT | CATRDLNTEAFF | 12 | - | TRBJ1-1 | TRBV12-5 | -
TGTGCCACCAGCAGAGATGGAATAAAGGACGAGCAGTACTTC | CATSRDGIKDEQYF | 14 | - | TRBJ2-7 | TRBV15 | -